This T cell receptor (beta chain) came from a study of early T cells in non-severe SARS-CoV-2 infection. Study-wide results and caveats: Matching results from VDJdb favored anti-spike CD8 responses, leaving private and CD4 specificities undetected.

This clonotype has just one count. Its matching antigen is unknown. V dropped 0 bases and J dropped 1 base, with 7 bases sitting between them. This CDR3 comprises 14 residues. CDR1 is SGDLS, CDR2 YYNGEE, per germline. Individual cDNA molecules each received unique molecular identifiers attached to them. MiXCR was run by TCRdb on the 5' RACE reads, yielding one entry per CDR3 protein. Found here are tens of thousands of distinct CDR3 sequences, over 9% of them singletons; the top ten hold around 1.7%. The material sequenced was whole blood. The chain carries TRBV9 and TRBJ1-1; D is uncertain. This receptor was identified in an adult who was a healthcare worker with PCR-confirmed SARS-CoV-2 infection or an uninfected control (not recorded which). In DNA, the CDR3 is TGTGCCAGCAGCGTAGGGAATCCGAACACTGAAGCTTTCTTT. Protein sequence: CASSVGNPNTEAFF.